This T cell receptor beta chain was retrieved from a study of identifying expanded T cells in peripheral blood (dated by TCRdb to between 2018 and 2021). Regarding the study in general: Four technical replicates, made by sequencing separate aliquots from the same pool of genomic DNA, were compared pairwise.

From the cysteine through the phenylalanine, the CDR3 covers 12 amino acids. Left in the record is the CDR3 DNA by itself, 36 bases read in frame from the first base. No immune events such as infections were documented for the healthy donors during the collection period. To calibrate time-dependent variance in a beta-binomial model of T-cell clone differential abundance, blood repertoires from healthy donors were used as a training cohort. The training cohort was composed of around ten healthy donors, 3 female and 7 male. On average the donors were 43 years old, and their ages spanned 29 to 64 years. Whole blood was collected from each healthy donor at three time points spaced about 14 days apart and obtained from a commercial supplier. For immunosequencing, genomic DNA was extracted from whole blood that had not been sorted. TCRbeta CDR3 regions were profiled by bias-controlled multiplex PCR amplification of genomic DNA with the immunoSEQ Assay. Regarding the original processing steps: The absolute abundance of each unique TCRbeta CDR3 region was quantified after sequences were collapsed and filtered. Differential abundance was tested with two models: a binomial (Fisher-equivalent) model and a beta-binomial model that adds time-dependent variance fitted from healthy donors. Clones with fewer than 5 combined templates were removed, and a clone was called differentially abundant if the clone's Benjamini-Hochberg FDR was below 0.01. In the beta-binomial model, variance was expressed as a function of the total template count across the two samples, in the form v = (b*log(k)+a)^2. In its TCRdb copy, this immuneACCESS table keeps in-frame sequences only and misses some clones. Where compared with another copy, unresolved V genes explain less than half of these, and the others have no known cause. V, J and clone size reflect that table, while D and trimming were determined from the DNA. The sample yields 84,000 or so clones; approximately 89% were counted once. The ten largest clones represent around 2.8% of the sample.

What the study reported, not specific to this receptor: Approximately 1.2 differentially abundant clones were flagged by the binomial model between technical replicates, whereas about 15 and 18 were flagged over about two weeks and four weeks, respectively. The authors expected that over much longer intervals, such as months to years, biological variance in healthy repertoires might increase even further. In all healthy donors, the variance in clone template counts between samples taken about 14 days apart rose significantly as total template count increased. Both the number of clones called differentially abundant and the false-positive rate were significantly reduced by the beta-binomial model across all healthy-donor time intervals.

Turning to this clone: This receptor's antigen is unknown. Within one base of it there is no much larger clone, and no base qualities were kept.

Recombination linked TRBV21-1 to TRBJ2-3; no check of the table's D call, TRBD2, against the DNA was made. TRBV21-1 is recorded as a pseudogene. This receptor was identified in a person aged 18 to 70 in good health. What was sequenced was blood. The nucleotides are TGTGCCAGCAGCATATTAGCGGATACGCAGTATTTT. The encoded protein is CASSILADTQYF.